This T cell receptor (beta chain) was identified in a study of cytomegalovirus exposure and HLA in healthy donors. Study-wide results and caveats: The tendency of first-cohort TCR clusters to co-occur in the approximately 110 validation repertoires was the finding of a later analysis. A list of approximately 150 TCR beta chains associated with cytomegalovirus was given.

Germline loops: CDR1 MNHEY, CDR2 SVGAGI. V shed 2 bases and J 8 bases; nucleotides not matched to a gene: 9. CDR3 length: 16 residues. Comments on this clone: What it recognizes is unknown.

Produced via immunoSEQ multiplex PCR; TCRdb's table is partial and in-frame only. The data hold about 280,000 clones, with around 87% observed a single time. The source material was PBMCs. The sequence was collected from a young woman in good health and CMV-seronegative. V gene TRBV6-5 combines with J gene TRBJ1-4; TRBD1 aligns across 9 bases. The CDR3 reads CASSYHRGPGGEKLFF. The CDR3 coding sequence is TGTGCCAGCAGTTACCACAGGGGGCCGGGAGGGGAAAAACTGTTTTTT.